This T cell receptor (beta chain) stems from a study of T cell changes during pregnancy in multiple sclerosis. This clone was counted between two and nine times. V dropped 3 bases and J dropped 8 bases, with 10 bases sitting between them. Per the germline V gene, CDR1 is DFQATT and CDR2 is SNEGSKA (reference sequence). This CDR3 contains 11 residues. The repertoire was sequenced with immunoSEQ multiplex PCR; TCRdb's copy has only in-frame clones and lacks some. The data hold about 93,000 clones, with 91% observed a single time. The chain recombines TRBV20-1 with TRBJ1-1; D call uncertain. The sequence was obtained from a female donor in good health, enrolled as a control in a pregnancy study. Sample: peripheral blood, taken after pregnancy. The CDR3 sequence: CSARNSREAFF. The DNA of the CDR3 is TGCAGTGCTAGGAATTCGCGCGAAGCTTTCTTT.